A single T cell receptor beta chain is shown here with its context. The target antigen is unknown. Pooling of second doses given at about 4 or about 12 weeks was done. The table came from immunoSEQ multiplex PCR; TCRdb's copy has only in-frame clones and leaves some out. The sample has 100,000 or so clones, more than 70% seen once. The germline V and J ends were trimmed by 5 bases and 0 bases, with 20 bases remaining between them. This CDR3 region has 18 residues. The germline V gene encodes CDR1 MNHEY and CDR2 SMNVEV (reference sequence). The data belong to a study of T cell responses to AZD1222 COVID-19 vaccine. Study-level results: Donors in the cohort were predominantly white British and more often female, and clonal diversity was possibly underestimated.

The V and J genes are TRBV27 and TRBJ1-5; D is undetermined. The sequencing here drew on peripheral blood, taken 28 days after the second AZD1222 dose. The sequence came from an adult who received the AZD1222 COVID-19 vaccine. The CDR3 bases are TGTGCCAGCAGTCCTCGGGTCCAATTGGGGTATAGCAATCAGCCCCAGCATTTT. Its protein is CASSPRVQLGYSNQPQHF.